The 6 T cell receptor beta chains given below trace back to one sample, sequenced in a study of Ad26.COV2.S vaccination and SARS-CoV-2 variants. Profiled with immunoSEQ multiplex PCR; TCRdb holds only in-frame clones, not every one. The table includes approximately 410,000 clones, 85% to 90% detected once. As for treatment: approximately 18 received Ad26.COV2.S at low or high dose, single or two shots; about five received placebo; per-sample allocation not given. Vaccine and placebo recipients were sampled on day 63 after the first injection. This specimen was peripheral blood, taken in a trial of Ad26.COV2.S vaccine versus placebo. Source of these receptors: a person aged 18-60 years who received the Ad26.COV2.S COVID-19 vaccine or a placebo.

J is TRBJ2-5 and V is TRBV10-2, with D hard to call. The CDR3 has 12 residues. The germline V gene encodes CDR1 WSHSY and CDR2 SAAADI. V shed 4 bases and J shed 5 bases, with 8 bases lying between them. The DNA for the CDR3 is TGCGCCAGCAGTGCTGGTAGGGAGACCCAGTACTTC. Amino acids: CASSAGRETQYF.

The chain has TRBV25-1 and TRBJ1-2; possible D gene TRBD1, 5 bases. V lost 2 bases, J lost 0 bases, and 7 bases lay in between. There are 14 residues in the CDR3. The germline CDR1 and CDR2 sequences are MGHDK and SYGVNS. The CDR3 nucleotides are TGTGCCAGCAGTGAAGGACATACTAACTATGGCTACACCTTC. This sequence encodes CASSEGHTNYGYTF.

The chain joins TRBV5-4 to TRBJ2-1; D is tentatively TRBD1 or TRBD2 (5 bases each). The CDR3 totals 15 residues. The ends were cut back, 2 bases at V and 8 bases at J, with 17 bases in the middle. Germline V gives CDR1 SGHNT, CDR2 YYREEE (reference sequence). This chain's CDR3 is CASSFLSGLGDEQFF. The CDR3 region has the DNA TGTGCCAGCAGCTTTCTTTCAGGGCTGGGGGATGAGCAGTTCTTC.

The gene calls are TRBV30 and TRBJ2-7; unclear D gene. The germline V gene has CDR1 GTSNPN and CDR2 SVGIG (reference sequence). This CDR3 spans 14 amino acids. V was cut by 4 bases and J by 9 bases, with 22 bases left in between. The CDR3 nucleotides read TGTGCCTGGATTTTGGGAACATATCCTACGACGCAGTACTTC. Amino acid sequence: CAWILGTYPTTQYF.

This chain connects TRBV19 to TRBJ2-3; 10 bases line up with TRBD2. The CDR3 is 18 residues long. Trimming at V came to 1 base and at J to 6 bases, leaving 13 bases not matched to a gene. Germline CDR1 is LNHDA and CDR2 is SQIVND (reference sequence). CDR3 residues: CASSIAPWKAGGLDTQYF. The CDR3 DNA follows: TGTGCCAGTAGTATAGCCCCCTGGAAAGCGGGGGGGCTGGATACGCAGTATTTT.

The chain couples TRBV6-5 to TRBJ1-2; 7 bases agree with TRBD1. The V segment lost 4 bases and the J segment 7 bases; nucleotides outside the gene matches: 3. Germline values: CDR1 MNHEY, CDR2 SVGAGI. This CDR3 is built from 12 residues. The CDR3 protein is CASSSGTVGYTF. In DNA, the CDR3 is TGTGCCAGCAGTTCCGGGACAGTTGGCTACACCTTC.